This T cell receptor beta chain was captured by sequencing in a study of cytomegalovirus exposure and HLA in healthy donors. Use of 60 Vbeta and 13 Jbeta primers characterized the PCR. Profiling relied on immunoSEQ multiplex PCR, and the TCRdb table lists in-frame clones only, not all of them. The sample has approximately 100,000 clones; over 60% are singletons. Despite likely unrecorded immune exposures, the donors were nominally healthy at the time of sampling. The sample holds one count of this clone. The source material was PBMCs. This TCR was sampled from a man between 35 and 55 years old in good health and CMV-seropositive.

The CDR3, as DNA: TGTGCCAGCAGCCAACGGGGGAGGGAAGAGACCCAGTACTTC. Translation gives CASSQRGREETQYF. V and J are TRBV7-8 and TRBJ2-5; TRBD2 agrees at 7 bases. The CDR3 loop spans 14 amino acids. Germline V CDR1 and CDR2: SGHVS, FQNEAQ. The junction had 6 bases not matched to a gene; V was cut back by 5 bases and J by 3 bases. Full variable domain (outside the CDR3, taken from reference TRBV7-8 and TRBJ2-5): GAGVSQSPRYKVAKRGQDVALRCDPISGHVSLFWYQQALGQGPEFLTYFQNEAQLDKSGLPSDRFFAERPEGSVSTLKIQRTQQEDSAVYLCASSQRGREETQYFGPGTRLLVL.